Following are 7 T cell receptor beta chains from one sample sequenced in a study of blood T cell repertoires in COVID-19. The protocol was immunoSEQ multiplex PCR, while the TCRdb copy is restricted to in-frame clones and leaves out a portion. Of about 200,000 clones in the sample, 70% to 90% are singletons; the top ten hold around 5.9%. Sequences were obtained from peripheral blood. These receptors all come from a middle-aged woman who had recovered from COVID-19.

This chain links TRBV4-3 with TRBJ1-2; no clear D gene. Trimming stripped 3 bases from V and 8 bases from J, with 10 bases between. Germline loops: CDR1 LGHNA, CDR2 YSLEER. The CDR3 totals 12 residues. The chain's CDR3 is CASSHREWGYTF. The CDR3 DNA follows: TGCGCCAGCAGCCACCGTGAGTGGGGCTACACCTTC.

The DNA of the CDR3 is TGTGCCAGCAGCGTATCTTCCGGACAGGGGGCTTCGTTGGGGACGAACACTGAAGCTTTCTTT. Protein: CASSVSSGQGASLGTNTEAFF. The gene calls are TRBV9 and TRBJ1-1; 11 bases are a match to TRBD1. CDR3 size: 21 residues. Losses at the gene ends were 1 base for V and 1 base for J; bases not matched to a gene: 18. The germline V gene has CDR1 SGDLS and CDR2 YYNGEE.

The rearrangement uses TRBV19 and TRBJ2-7; TRBD2 matches 10 bases. Per the germline V gene, CDR1 is LNHDA and CDR2 is SQIVND (reference sequence). CDR3 length: 15 residues. The V and J ends lost 3 bases and 6 bases, in that order; junction bases with no gene match: 8. The chain's CDR3 is CASSILAGDAAEQYF. The CDR3 bases are TGTGCCAGTAGTATTCTAGCGGGAGATGCGGCCGAGCAGTACTTC. Together with reference TRBV19 and TRBJ2-7, the CDR3 gives the full variable domain: DGGITQSPKYLFRKEGQNVTLSCEQNLNHDAMYWYRQDPGQGLRLIYYSQIVNDFQKGDIAEGYSVSREKKESFPLTVTSAQKNPTAFYLCASSILAGDAAEQYFGPGTRLTVT.

V and J are TRBV7-9 and TRBJ2-3; D is unresolved. The V end was cut by 8 bases, the J end by 2 bases, with 5 bases between. Germline-derived CDR1 and CDR2 are SEHNR and FQNEAQ (reference sequence). The length of the CDR3 is 11 residues. This chain's CDR3 is CASCDTDTQYF. CDR3 sequence (DNA): TGTGCCAGCTGCGACACAGATACGCAGTATTTT.

A single count supports this clone. The chain joins TRBV4-2 to TRBJ2-2; 11 bases match TRBD2. In germline, CDR1 is LGHNA, CDR2 YNFKEQ. V gave up 1 base and J gave up 1 base; unmatched junction bases: 2. The CDR3 has 17 residues. CDR3 residues: CASSQVGLAGNTGELFF. The CDR3 nucleotides read TGTGCCAGCAGCCAAGTCGGACTAGCGGGGAACACCGGGGAGCTGTTTTTT.

The V and J genes are TRBV4-1 and TRBJ1-4, with D perhaps TRBD1 (6 bases). V dropped 1 base and J dropped 3 bases, with 12 bases sitting between them. The CDR3 spans 16 residues. Germline CDR1 and CDR2: MGHRA and YSYEKL. The CDR3 coding sequence is TGCGCCAGCAGCCAAGCCCTGGGGGGGCCTAATGAAAAACTGTTTTTT. Protein sequence: CASSQALGGPNEKLFF.

This CDR3 reads CASSPIGDRGRETQYF. The CDR3 region has the DNA TGTGCCAGCAGCCCGATTGGGGACAGGGGGCGTGAGACCCAGTACTTC. The rearrangement joins TRBV11-1 to TRBJ2-5; 12 positions agree with TRBD1. The V segment lost 5 bases and the J segment 5 bases; nucleotides outside the gene matches: 9. Germline V gene data show CDR1 as SGHAT and CDR2 as FQDESV (reference sequence). The CDR3 has 16 amino acids.